The next 2 T cell receptor beta chains were all read from a single sample in a study of blood T cell repertoires in COVID-19. Data came from immunoSEQ multiplex PCR; TCRdb stores just in-frame clones and leaves some out. The data show roughly 250,000 clones, 86% seen once. Sequenced input: PBMCs or T cells enriched from blood (not recorded which). Every receptor here comes from a middle-aged woman with acute COVID-19.

The chain combines TRBV24-1 with TRBJ2-7; D is ambiguous. The CDR3 runs 14 residues. The ends were cut back, 9 bases at V and 2 bases at J, with 16 bases in the middle. Germline CDR1 and CDR2: KGHDR and SFDVKD. The CDR3 sequence is CATGPTELPYEQYF. DNA of the CDR3: TGTGCCACCGGTCCGACGGAGCTCCCCTACGAGCAGTACTTC.

There are a few counts of this clone. The chain joins TRBV2 to TRBJ1-4, with 7 bases matching TRBD1. This CDR3 contains 14 residues. Looked up from germline, CDR1 is SNHLY and CDR2 is FYNNEI. Trimming cost V 1 base and J 7 bases; bases outside gene matches: 3. In nucleotides, the CDR3 is TGTGCCAGCAGTGAAGGACAGGGAGGTGAAAAACTGTTTTTT. Its translation is CASSEGQGGEKLFF.